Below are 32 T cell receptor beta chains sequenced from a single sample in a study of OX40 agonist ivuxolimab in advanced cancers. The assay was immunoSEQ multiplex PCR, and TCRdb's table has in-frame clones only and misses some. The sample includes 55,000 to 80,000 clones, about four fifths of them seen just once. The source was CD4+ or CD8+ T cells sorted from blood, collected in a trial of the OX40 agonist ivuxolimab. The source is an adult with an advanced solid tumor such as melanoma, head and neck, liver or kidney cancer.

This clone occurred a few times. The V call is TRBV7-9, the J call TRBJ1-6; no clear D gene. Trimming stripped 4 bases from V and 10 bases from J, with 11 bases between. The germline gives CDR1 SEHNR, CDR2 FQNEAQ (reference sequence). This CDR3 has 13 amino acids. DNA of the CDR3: TGTGCCAGCAGCTCCAACCCCACCTCACCCCTCCACTTT. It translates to CASSSNPTSPLHF.

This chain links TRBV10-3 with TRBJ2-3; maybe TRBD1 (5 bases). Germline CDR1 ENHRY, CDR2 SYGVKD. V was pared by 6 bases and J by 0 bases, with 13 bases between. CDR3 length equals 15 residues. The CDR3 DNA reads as TGTGCCATCAGACCCGATCAGGGCAGCACAGATACGCAGTATTTT. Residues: CAIRPDQGSTDTQYF.

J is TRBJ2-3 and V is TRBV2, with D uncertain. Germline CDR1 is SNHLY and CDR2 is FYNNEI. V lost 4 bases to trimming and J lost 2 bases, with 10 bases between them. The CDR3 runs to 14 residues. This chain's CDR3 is CASSALVSTDTQYF. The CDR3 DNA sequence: TGTGCCAGCAGTGCCTTAGTTTCCACAGATACGCAGTATTTT.

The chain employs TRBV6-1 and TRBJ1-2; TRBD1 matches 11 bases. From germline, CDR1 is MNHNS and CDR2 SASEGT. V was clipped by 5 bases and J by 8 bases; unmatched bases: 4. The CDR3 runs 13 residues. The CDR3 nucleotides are TGTGCCAGCAGTTCTTGGGACAGGGGGGGCTACACCTTC. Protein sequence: CASSSWDRGGYTF.

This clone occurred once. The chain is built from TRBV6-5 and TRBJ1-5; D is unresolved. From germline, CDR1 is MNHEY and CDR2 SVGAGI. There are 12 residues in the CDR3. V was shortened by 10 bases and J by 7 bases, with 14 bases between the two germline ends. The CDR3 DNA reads TGTGCCACTGGGGAATCGGAGCAGCCCCAGCATTTT. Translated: CATGESEQPQHF.

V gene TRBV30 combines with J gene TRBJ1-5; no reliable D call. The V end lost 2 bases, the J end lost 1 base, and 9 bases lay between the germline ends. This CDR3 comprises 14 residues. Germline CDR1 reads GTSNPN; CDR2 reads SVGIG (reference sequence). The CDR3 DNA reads TGTGCCTGGAGTTATCAGGCAAGCAATCAGCCCCAGCATTTT. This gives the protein CAWSYQASNQPQHF. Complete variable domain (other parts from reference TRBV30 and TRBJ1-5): SQTIHQWPATLVQPVGSPLSLECTVEGTSNPNLYWYRQAAGRGLQLLFYSVGIGQISSEVPQNLSASRPQDRQFILSSKKLLLSDSGFYLCAWSYQASNQPQHFGDGTRLSIL.

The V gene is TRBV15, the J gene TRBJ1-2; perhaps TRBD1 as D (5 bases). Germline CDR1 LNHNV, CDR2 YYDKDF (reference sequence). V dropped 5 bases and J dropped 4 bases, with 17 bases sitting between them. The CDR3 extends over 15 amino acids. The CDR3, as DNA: TGTGCCACCAGCGGCGCCGACAGTTTGGTCTATGGCTACACCTTC. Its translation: CATSGADSLVYGYTF.

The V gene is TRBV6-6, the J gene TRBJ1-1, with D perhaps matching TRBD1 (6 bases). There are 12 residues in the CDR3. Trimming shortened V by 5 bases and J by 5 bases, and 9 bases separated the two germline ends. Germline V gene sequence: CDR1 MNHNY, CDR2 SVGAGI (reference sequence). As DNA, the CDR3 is TGTGCCAGCAGTGTACAGGGTACTGAAGCTTTCTTT. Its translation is CASSVQGTEAFF.

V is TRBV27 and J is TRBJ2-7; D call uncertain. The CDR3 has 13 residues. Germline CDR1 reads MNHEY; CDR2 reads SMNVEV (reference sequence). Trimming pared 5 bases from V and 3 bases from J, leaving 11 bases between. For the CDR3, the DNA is TGTGCCAGCAGTAACAGAGAGGACTACGAGCAGTACTTC. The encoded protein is CASSNREDYEQYF.

The CDR3 loop reads CASSSRMNTEAFF. The CDR3 DNA follows: TGTGCCAGCAGCTCACGTATGAACACTGAAGCTTTCTTT. The V and J genes are TRBV7-2 and TRBJ1-1; D is unresolved. The CDR3 sequence is 13 residues long. CDR1 is SGHTA, CDR2 FQGNSA, per germline. V lost 4 bases, J lost 0 bases, and 6 bases lay in between.

As DNA, the CDR3 is TGTGCCAGCAGTTCCGCGGGATTTATGAACACTGAAGCTTTCTTT. It is translated as CASSSAGFMNTEAFF. The genes are TRBV7-8 and TRBJ1-1; D call uncertain. Germline CDR1 is SGHVS and CDR2 is FQNEAQ. The CDR3 spans 15 residues. Trimming left V 6 bases short and J 0 bases short, with 14 bases between.

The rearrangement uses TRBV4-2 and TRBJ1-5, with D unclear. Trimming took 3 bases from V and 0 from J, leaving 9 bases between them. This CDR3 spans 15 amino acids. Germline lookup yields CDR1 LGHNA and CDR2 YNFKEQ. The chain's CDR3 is CASSQLSNSNQPQHF. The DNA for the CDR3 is TGTGCCAGCAGCCAGCTTAGCAATAGCAATCAGCCCCAGCATTTT.

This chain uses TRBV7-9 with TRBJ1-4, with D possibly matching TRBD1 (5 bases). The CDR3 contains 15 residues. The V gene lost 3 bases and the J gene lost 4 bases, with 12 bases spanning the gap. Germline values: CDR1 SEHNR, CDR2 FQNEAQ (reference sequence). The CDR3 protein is CASSLSLGGNEKLFF. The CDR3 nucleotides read TGTGCCAGCAGCTTGTCGTTGGGGGGTAATGAAAAACTGTTTTTT.

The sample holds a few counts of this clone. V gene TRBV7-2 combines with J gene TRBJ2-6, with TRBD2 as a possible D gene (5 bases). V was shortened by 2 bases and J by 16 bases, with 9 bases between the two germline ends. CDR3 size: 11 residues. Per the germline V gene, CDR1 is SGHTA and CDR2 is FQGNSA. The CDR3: CASSLYRDLTF. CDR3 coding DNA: TGTGCCAGCAGCTTATATCGGGATCTGACTTTC. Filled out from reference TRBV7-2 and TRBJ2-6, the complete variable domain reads GAGVSQSPSNKVTEKGKDVELRCDPISGHTALYWYRQSLGQGLEFLIYFQGNSAPDKSGLPSDRFSAERTGGSVSTLTIQRTQQEDSAVYLCASSLYRDLTFGAGSRLTVL.

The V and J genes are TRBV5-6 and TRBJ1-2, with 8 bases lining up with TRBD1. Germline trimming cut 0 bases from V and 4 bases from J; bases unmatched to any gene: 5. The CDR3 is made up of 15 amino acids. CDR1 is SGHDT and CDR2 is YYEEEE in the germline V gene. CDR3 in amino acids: CASSLGSGGVYGYTF. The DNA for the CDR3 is TGTGCCAGCAGCTTGGGATCAGGGGGCGTCTATGGCTACACCTTC.

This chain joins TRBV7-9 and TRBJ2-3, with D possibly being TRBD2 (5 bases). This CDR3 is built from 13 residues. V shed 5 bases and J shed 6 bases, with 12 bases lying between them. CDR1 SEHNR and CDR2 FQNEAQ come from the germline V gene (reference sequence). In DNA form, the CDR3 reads TGTGCCAGCAGCCCGGCGGGTCGGGATACGCAGTATTTT. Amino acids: CASSPAGRDTQYF.

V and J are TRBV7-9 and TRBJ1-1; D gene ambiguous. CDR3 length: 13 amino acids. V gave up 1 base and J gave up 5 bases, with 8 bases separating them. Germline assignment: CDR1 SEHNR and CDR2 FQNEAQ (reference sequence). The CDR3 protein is CASSLGAWTEAFF. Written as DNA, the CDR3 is TGTGCCAGCAGCTTAGGGGCATGGACTGAAGCTTTCTTT.

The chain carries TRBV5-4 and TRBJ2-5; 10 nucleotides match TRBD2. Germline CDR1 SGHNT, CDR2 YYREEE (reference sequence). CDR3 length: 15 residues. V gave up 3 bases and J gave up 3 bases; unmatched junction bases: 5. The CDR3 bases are TGTGCCAGCAGCTCCACCACTAGCGGGAAAGAGACCCAGTACTTC. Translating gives CASSSTTSGKETQYF.

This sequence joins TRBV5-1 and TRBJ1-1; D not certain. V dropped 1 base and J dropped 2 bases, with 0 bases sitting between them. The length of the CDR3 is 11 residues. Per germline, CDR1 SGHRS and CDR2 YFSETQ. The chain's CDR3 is CASSLNTEAFF. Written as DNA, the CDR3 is TGCGCCAGCAGCTTGAACACTGAAGCTTTCTTT.

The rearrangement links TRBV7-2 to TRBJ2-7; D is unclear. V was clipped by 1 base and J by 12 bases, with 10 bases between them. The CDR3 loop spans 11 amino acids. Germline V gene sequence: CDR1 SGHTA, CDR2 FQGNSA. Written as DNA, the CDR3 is TGTGCCAGCAGCTTAGAGTCCCTACCGTACTTC. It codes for CASSLESLPYF.

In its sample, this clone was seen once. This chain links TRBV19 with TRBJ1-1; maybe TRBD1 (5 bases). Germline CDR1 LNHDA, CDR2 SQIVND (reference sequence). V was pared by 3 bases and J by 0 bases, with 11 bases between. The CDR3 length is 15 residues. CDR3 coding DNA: TGTGCCAGTAGTATCGGGGGGAAGATGAACACTGAAGCTTTCTTT. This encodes CASSIGGKMNTEAFF.

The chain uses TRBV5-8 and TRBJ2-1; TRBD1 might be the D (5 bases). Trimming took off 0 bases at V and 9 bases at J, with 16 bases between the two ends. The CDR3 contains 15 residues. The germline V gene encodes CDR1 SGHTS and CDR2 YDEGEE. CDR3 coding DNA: TGTGCCAGCAGCTTGGGACAGCTAGACAGCGTTGAGCAGTTCTTC. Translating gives CASSLGQLDSVEQFF. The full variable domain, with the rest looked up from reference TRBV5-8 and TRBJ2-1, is EAGVTQSPTHLIKTRGQQATLRCSPISGHTSVYWYQQALGLGLQFLLWYDEGEERNRGNFPPRFSGRQFPNYSSELNVNALELEDSALYLCASSLGQLDSVEQFFGPGTRLTVL.

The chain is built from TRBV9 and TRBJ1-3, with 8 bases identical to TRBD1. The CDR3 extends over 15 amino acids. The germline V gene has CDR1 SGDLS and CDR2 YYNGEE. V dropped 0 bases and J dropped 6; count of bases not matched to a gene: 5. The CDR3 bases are TGTGCCAGCAGCGTAGCACCAGGGGGCGTAAACACCATATATTTT. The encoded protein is CASSVAPGGVNTIYF.

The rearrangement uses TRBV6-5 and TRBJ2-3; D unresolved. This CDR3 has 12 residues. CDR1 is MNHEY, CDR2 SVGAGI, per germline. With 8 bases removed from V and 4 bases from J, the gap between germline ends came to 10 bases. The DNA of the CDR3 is TGTGCCAGCGCGAACCGGGCAGATACGCAGTATTTT. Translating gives CASANRADTQYF.

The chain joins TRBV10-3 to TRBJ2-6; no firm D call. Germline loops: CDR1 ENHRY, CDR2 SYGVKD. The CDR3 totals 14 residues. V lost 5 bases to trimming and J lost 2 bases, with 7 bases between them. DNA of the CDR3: TGTGCCATCAGTTCAGGAACTGGGGCCAACGTCCTGACTTTC. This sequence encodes CAISSGTGANVLTF.

CDR3 bases: TGTGCCAGCAGCGCAGCCGGGACTAGCGGGGGCTACGAGCAGTACTTC. Protein sequence: CASSAAGTSGGYEQYF. V gene TRBV9 combines with J gene TRBJ2-7; 14 nucleotides agree with TRBD2. CDR3 length: 16 residues. The trim removed 3 bases at V and 3 bases at J, leaving 5 bases unmatched. From germline, CDR1 is SGDLS and CDR2 YYNGEE. The full variable domain, its missing parts supplied by reference TRBV9 and TRBJ2-7, is DSGVTQTPKHLITATGQRVTLRCSPRSGDLSVYWYQQSLDQGLQFLIQYYNGEERAKGNILERFSAQQFPDLHSELNLSSLELGDSALYFCASSAAGTSGGYEQYFGPGTRLTVT.

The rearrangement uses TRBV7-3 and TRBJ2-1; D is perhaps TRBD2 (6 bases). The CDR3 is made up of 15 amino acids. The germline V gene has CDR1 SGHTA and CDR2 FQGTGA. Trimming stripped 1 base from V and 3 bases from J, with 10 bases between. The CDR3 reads CASSLIAAIYNEQFF. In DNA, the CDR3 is TGTGCCAGCAGCTTAATAGCGGCGATCTACAATGAGCAGTTCTTC.

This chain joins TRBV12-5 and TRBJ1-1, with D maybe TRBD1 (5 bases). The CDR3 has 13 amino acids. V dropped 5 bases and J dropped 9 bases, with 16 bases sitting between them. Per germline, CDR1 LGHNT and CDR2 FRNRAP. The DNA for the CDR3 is TGTGCTAGTGGTACGGGGCAGGGAGGGAAAGCTTTCTTT. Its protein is CASGTGQGGKAFF.

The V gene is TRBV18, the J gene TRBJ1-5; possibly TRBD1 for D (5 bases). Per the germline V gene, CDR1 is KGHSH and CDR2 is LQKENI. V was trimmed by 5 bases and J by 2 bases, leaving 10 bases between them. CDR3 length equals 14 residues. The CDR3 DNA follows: TGTGCCAGCTCAGAAGGGACCGGCAATCAGCCCCAGCATTTT. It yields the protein CASSEGTGNQPQHF.

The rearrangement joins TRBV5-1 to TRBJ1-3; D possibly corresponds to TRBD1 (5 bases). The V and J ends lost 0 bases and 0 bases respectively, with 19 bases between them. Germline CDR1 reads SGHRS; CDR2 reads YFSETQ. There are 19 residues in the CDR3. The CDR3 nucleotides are TGCGCCAGCAGCTTGGGTCAGGGATCCCCCTCCAGCTCTGGAAACACCATATATTTT. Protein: CASSLGQGSPSSSGNTIYF.

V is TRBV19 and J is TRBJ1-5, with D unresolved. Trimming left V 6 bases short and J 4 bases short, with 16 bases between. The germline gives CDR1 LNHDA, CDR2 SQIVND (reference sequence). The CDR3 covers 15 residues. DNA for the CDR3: TGTGCCAGTAGGGCGGATACCAGCATTAATCAGCCCCAGCATTTT. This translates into CASRADTSINQPQHF.

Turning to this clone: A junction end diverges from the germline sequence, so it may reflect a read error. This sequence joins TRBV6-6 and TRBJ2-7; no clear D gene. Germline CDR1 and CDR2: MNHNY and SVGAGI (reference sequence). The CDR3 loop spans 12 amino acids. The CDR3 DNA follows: TGTGCCAGCAGTTACTCCTCTATCGCCATTAGTTTC. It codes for CASSYSSIAISF.